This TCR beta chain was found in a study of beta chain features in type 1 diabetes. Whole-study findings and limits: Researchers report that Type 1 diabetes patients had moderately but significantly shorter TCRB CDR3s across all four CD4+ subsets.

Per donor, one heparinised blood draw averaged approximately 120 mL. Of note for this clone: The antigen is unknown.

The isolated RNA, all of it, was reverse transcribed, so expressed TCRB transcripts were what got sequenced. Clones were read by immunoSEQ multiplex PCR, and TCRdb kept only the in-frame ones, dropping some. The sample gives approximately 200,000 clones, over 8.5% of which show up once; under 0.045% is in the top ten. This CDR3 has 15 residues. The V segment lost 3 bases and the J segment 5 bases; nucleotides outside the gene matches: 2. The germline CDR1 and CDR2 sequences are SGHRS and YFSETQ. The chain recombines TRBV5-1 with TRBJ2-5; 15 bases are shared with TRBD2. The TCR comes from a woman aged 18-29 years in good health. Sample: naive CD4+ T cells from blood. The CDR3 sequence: CASSSGLAGGETQYF. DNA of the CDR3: TGCGCCAGCAGCTCCGGACTAGCGGGAGGGGAGACCCAGTACTTC. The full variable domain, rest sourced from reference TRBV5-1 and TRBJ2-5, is KAGVTQTPRYLIKTRGQQVTLSCSPISGHRSVSWYQQTPGQGLQFLFEYFSETQRNKGNFPGRFSGRQFSNSRSEMNVSTLELGDSALYLCASSSGLAGGETQYFGPGTRLLVL.